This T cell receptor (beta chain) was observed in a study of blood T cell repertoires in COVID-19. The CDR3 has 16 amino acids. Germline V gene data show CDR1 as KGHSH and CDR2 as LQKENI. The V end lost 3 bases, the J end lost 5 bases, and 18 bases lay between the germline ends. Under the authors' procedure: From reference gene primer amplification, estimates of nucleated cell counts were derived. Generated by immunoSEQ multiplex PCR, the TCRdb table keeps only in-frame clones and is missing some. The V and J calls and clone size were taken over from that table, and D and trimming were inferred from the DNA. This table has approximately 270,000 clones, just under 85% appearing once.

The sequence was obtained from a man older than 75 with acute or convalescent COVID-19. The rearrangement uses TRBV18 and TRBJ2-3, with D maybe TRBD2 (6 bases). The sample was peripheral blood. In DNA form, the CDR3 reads TGTGCCAGCTCACCTATTGGACGGGGGTCCCTAGATACGCAGTATTTT. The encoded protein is CASSPIGRGSLDTQYF.